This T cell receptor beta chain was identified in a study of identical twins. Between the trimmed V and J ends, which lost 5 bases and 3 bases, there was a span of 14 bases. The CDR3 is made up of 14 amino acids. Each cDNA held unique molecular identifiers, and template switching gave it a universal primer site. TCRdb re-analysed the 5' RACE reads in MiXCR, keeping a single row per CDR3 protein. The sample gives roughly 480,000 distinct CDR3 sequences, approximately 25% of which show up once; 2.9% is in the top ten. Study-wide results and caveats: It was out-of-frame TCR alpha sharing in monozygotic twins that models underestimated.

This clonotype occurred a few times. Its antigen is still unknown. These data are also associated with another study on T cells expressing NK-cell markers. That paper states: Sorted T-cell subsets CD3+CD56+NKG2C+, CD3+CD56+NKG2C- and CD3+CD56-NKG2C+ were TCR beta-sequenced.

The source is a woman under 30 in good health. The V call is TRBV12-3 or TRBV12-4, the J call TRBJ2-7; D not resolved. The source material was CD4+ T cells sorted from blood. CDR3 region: CASSPRRLGYEQYF. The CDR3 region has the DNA TGTGCCAGCAGTCCCCGTCGACTTGGCTACGAGCAGTACTTC.